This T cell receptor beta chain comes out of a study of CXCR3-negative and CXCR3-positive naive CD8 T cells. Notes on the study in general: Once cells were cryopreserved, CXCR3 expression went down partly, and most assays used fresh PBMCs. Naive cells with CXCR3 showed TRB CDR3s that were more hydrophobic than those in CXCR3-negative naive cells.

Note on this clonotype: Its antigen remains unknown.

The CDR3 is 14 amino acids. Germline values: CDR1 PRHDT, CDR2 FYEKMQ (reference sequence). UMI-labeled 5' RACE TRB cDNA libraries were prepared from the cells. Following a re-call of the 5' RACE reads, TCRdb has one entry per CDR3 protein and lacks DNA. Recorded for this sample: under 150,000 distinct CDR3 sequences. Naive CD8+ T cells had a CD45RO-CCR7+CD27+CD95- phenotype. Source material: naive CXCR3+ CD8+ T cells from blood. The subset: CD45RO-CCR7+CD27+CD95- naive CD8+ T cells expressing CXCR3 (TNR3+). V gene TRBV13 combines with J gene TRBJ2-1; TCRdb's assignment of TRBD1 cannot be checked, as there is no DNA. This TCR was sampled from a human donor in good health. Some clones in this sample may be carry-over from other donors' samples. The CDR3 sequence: CASSARTDNNEQFF.